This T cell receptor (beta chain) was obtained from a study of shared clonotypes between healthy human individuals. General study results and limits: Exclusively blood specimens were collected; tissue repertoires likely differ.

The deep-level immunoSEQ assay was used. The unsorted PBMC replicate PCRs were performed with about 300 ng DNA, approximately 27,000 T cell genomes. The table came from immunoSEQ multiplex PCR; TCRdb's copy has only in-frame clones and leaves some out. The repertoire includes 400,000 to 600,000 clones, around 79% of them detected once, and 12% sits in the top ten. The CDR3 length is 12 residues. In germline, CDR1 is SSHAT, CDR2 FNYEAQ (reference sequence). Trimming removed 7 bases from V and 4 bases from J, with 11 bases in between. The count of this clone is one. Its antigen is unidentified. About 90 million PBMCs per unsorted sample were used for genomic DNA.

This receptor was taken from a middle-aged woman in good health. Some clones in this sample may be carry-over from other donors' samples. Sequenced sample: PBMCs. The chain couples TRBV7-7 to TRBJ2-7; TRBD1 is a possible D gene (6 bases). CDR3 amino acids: CASIPQGYEQYF. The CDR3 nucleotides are TGTGCCAGCATCCCTCAGGGGTACGAGCAGTACTTC. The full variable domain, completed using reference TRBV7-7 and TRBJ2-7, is GAGVSQSPRYKVTKRGQDVTLRCDPISSHATLYWYQQALGQGPEFLTYFNYEAQPDKSGLPSDRFSAERPEGSISTLTIQRTEQRDSAMYRCASIPQGYEQYFGPGTRLTVT.